One sample yielded the 19 T cell receptor beta chains listed below, sequenced in a study of identical twins. Each CDR3 protein is one row after TCRdb ran MiXCR on the 5' RACE reads. The table has some 570,000 distinct CDR3 sequences, around 24% seen once. The same specimen was also included in a second study, on yellow fever vaccine responses in identical twins.

Sequencing was carried out using CD4+ T cells sorted from blood. The receptor set was obtained from a young woman in good health.

This chain links TRBV5-1 with TRBJ2-3, with D hard to call. Per germline, CDR1 SGHRS and CDR2 YFSETQ. This CDR3 has 12 amino acids. Trimming removed 0 bases at V and 11 bases at J, with 10 bases between. The CDR3 region has the DNA TGCGCCAGCAGCTTGGACGTAAGGCAGCAGTATTTT. Its protein is CASSLDVRQQYF.

Concerning this clonotype: It may be a read error: a sequence one base away is much more abundant. The chain's CDR3 is CASSLWNQETQYF. CDR3 in DNA: TGTGCCAGCAGCTTATGGAACCAAGAGACCCAGTACTTC. The chain couples TRBV7-6 to TRBJ2-5, with unresolved D. From germline, CDR1 is SGHVS and CDR2 FNYEAQ. V lost 2 bases and J lost 0, with 4 bases in between. CDR3 length: 13 residues.

The chain has TRBV12-3 or TRBV12-4 and TRBJ2-7; weak D call: TRBD2 (7 bases). The V end was cut by 4 bases, the J end by 4 bases, with 17 bases between. This CDR3 region has 15 residues. CDR3 DNA sequence: TGTGCCAGCAGTTGGCAGGGGACTAAAGCATACGAGCAGTACTTC. Translation gives CASSWQGTKAYEQYF.

This chain connects TRBV5-4 to TRBJ1-6, with D possibly being TRBD1 (5 bases). The V end was cut by 1 base, the J end by 11 bases, with 7 bases between. The CDR3 contains 12 residues. CDR1 is SGHNT, CDR2 YYREEE, per germline (reference sequence). CDR3 sequence reads: CASSLSGAPLHF. CDR3 bases: TGTGCCAGCAGCTTGTCGGGGGCACCCCTCCACTTT.

The rearrangement joins TRBV7-9 to TRBJ2-3, with D tentatively TRBD2 (8 bases). CDR3 length: 16 residues. Between the trimmed V and J ends, which lost 8 bases and 4 bases, there was a span of 22 bases. Germline loops: CDR1 SEHNR, CDR2 FQNEAQ (reference sequence). CDR3 sequence: CASGQVRGRSSDTQYF. The CDR3 DNA reads as TGTGCCAGCGGACAGGTGCGCGGGAGGAGTTCAGATACGCAGTATTTT.

In this sample, this clonotype turned up a few times. V and J are TRBV5-1 and TRBJ1-1, with D perhaps TRBD1 (6 bases). The germline gives CDR1 SGHRS, CDR2 YFSETQ. The V and J ends lost 0 bases and 1 base respectively, with 10 bases between them. The CDR3 has 15 amino acids. The CDR3 DNA follows: TGCGCCAGCAGCTTGGACGGACAGAGGAACACTGAAGCTTTCTTT. This codes for CASSLDGQRNTEAFF.

In this sample, this clonotype turned up once. The chain has TRBV5-1 and TRBJ2-3; the match to TRBD2 covers 8 bases. This CDR3 has 16 amino acids. The V segment lost 0 bases and the J segment 4 bases; nucleotides outside the gene matches: 7. Germline assignment: CDR1 SGHRS and CDR2 YFSETQ. The CDR3 coding sequence is TGCGCCAGCAGCTTGGTCGCCGGGGGGGTGGCAGATACGCAGTATTTT. Its translation is CASSLVAGGVADTQYF.

A single count supports this clonotype. The rearrangement joins TRBV12-2 to TRBJ2-1; the table's D gene call, TRBD2, was not cross checked with the DNA. TRBV12-2 is deemed a pseudogene. CDR3 size: 20 residues. CDR3 amino acids: CASRKPPYSGRFVVDNEQFF. The CDR3 DNA is TGTGCAAGTCGCAAGCCCCCCTATAGCGGGAGGTTCGTGGTGGACAATGAGCAGTTCTTC.

The chain couples TRBV5-1 to TRBJ2-7, with a tentative D call TRBD1 (6 bases). V was clipped by 2 bases and J by 2 bases, with 11 bases between them. The CDR3 covers 14 residues. Germline V gives CDR1 SGHRS, CDR2 YFSETQ. CDR3 sequence reads: CASSFQQGTYEQYF. DNA for the CDR3: TGCGCCAGCAGCTTCCAACAGGGAACCTACGAGCAGTACTTC.

There are a few counts of this clonotype. This chain joins TRBV5-1 and TRBJ1-1; 7 nucleotides agree with TRBD1. CDR1 and CDR2 from the germline V gene are SGHRS and YFSETQ. J was trimmed by 0 bases and V by 4 bases; bases with no gene match: 6. The CDR3 totals 15 residues. This CDR3 reads CASSATGTVNTEAFF. CDR3 DNA sequence: TGCGCCAGCAGCGCAACCGGGACAGTGAACACTGAAGCTTTCTTT.

There are a few counts of this clonotype. The gene calls are TRBV10-3 and TRBJ2-7; the match to TRBD2 covers 12 bases. This CDR3 spans 15 amino acids. Looked up from germline, CDR1 is ENHRY and CDR2 is SYGVKD. The ends lost 3 bases at V and 2 bases at J; junction bases unmatched: 2. CDR3 residues: CAISDSSGGAYEQYF. CDR3 DNA sequence: TGTGCCATCAGTGACTCTAGCGGGGGGGCCTACGAGCAGTACTTC.

This clonotype has more than one count but fewer than ten. This CDR3 is CASSPITSGGDNEQFF. The CDR3 DNA follows: TGTGCCAGCAGCCCGATAACTAGCGGGGGGGACAATGAGCAGTTCTTC. V and J are TRBV3-1 and TRBJ2-1; 13 bases agree with TRBD2. With 4 bases clipped from V and 5 bases from J, the junction kept 5 bases outside the gene matches. Germline V CDR1 and CDR2: LGHDT, YNNKEL (reference sequence). The CDR3 extends over 16 amino acids.

This clonotype was observed a handful of times. Here the CDR3 DNA reads TGTGCCAGCAGCCAAATCCAAGGGGGCAGTGAAAAACTGTTTTTT. Residues: CASSQIQGGSEKLFF. V gene TRBV14 combines with J gene TRBJ1-4; 7 nucleotides match TRBD1. The CDR3 covers 15 residues. Germline V gives CDR1 SGHDN, CDR2 FVKESK. V shed 2 bases, J shed 7 bases, and the junction held 7 bases outside the gene matches.

This CDR3 is CASSLGRGSENIQYF. Here the CDR3 DNA reads TGTGCCAGCAGCTTAGGGCGGGGTTCTGAAAACATTCAGTACTTC. J is TRBJ2-4 and V is TRBV7-9; tentative D call: TRBD2 (6 bases). Trimming cost V 1 base and J 5 bases, with 12 bases left between them. CDR3 length: 15 residues. The germline V gene encodes CDR1 SEHNR and CDR2 FQNEAQ (reference sequence). The full variable domain, in which reference TRBV7-9 and TRBJ2-4 provide the parts outside the CDR3, is DTGVSQNPRHKITKRGQNVTFRCDPISEHNRLYWYRQTLGQGPEFLTYFQNEAQLEKSRLLSDRFSAERPKGSFSTLEIQRTEQGDSAMYLCASSLGRGSENIQYFGAGTRLSVL.

This sequence joins TRBV2 and TRBJ2-2; 12 bases agree with TRBD2. The CDR3 totals 13 residues. V lost 8 bases to trimming and J lost 5 bases; unmatched junction nucleotides: 0. Germline loops: CDR1 SNHLY, CDR2 FYNNEI. The CDR3 DNA reads TGTGCCAGCGGGACTAGCGGGACCGGGGAGCTGTTTTTT. It specifies CASGTSGTGELFF.

The chain carries TRBV5-1 and TRBJ2-7; TRBD2 matches at 12 bases. The trim removed 0 bases at V and 4 bases at J, leaving 5 bases unmatched. This CDR3 is built from 16 residues. Per germline, CDR1 SGHRS and CDR2 YFSETQ. CDR3 loop: CASSLGLAGADYEQYV. CDR3 bases: TGCGCCAGCAGCTTGGGACTAGCGGGGGCCGATTACGAGCAGTACGTC.

This clonotype was recorded only once. This sequence joins TRBV7-8 and TRBJ1-3; weak D call: TRBD1 (5 bases). The CDR3 runs 17 residues. Trimming cost V 5 bases and J 0 bases, with 17 bases left between them. Germline V lookup: CDR1 SGHVS, CDR2 FQNEAQ. CDR3 sequence (DNA): TGTGCCAGCAGCCCGAGGATCAGCGGACACTCTGGAAACACCATATATTTT. Protein: CASSPRISGHSGNTIYF. Variable domain in full (rest from reference TRBV7-8 and TRBJ1-3): GAGVSQSPRYKVAKRGQDVALRCDPISGHVSLFWYQQALGQGPEFLTYFQNEAQLDKSGLPSDRFFAERPEGSVSTLKIQRTQQEDSAVYLCASSPRISGHSGNTIYFGEGSWLTVV.

This chain connects TRBV20-1 to TRBJ2-7, with D possibly TRBD1 on 5 matching bases. CDR3 length equals 12 residues. Germline V CDR1 and CDR2: DFQATT, SNEGSKA (reference sequence). Trimming left V 2 bases short and J 2 bases short, with 7 bases between. The CDR3 region has the DNA TGCAGTGCTAGAAAGGGGCCCTACGAGCAGTACTTC. It codes for CSARKGPYEQYF.

CDR3 sequence: CSVAQAGEQYF. For the CDR3, the DNA is TGCAGCGTAGCACAGGCGGGTGAGCAGTACTTC. The chain joins TRBV29-1 to TRBJ2-7; tentatively, D is TRBD1 or TRBD2 (5 bases each). In germline, CDR1 is SQVTM, CDR2 ANQGSEA. The CDR3 is 11 amino acids. V was trimmed by 6 bases and J by 7 bases, leaving 13 bases between them.